This TCR beta chain comes out of a study of cytomegalovirus exposure and HLA in healthy donors. Overall study results and limits: Under in vitro conditions, a few CMV-associated chains were confirmed as specific for CMV antigens. Per published reports, the classifier diagnosed cytomegalovirus status with high specificity and sensitivity.

The CDR3 sequence is 13 residues long. Trimming left V 8 bases short and J 2 bases short, with 10 bases between. CDR1 MNHEY and CDR2 SMNVEV come from the germline V gene (reference sequence). This clone has a single count. Its specificity is not known. TCRdb keeps only in-frame clones here, not all; method: immunoSEQ multiplex PCR. The sample shows 150,000 to 200,000 clones, 85% of them seen only once. It was the approximately 130-subject validation cohort, separate from the approximately 670-subject first cohort, to which the donors belonged. The sequence came from a man aged 18 to 30 in good health and CMV-seropositive. Sequencing was performed on PBMCs. The gene calls are TRBV27 and TRBJ2-1, with D uncertain. The CDR3 spells CASSYGPYNEQFF. The CDR3 coding sequence is TGTGCCAGCTCCTATGGGCCCTACAATGAGCAGTTCTTC.